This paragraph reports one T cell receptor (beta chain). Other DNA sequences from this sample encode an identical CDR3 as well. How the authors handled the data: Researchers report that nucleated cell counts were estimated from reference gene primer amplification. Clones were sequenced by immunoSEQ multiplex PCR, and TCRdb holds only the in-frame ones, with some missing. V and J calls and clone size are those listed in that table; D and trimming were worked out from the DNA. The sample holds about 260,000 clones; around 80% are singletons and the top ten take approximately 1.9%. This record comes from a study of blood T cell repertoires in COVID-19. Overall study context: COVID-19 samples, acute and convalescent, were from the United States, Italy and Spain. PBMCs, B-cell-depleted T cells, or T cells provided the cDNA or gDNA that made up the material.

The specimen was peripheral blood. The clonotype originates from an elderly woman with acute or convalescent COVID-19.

The CDR3 loop reads CASRPTGPGNTIYF. In DNA form, the CDR3 reads TGTGCCAGCAGACCCACAGGACCTGGAAACACCATATATTTT. The chain links TRBV6-5 to TRBJ1-3; the D gene is possibly TRBD1 (5 bases). The CDR3 totals 14 residues. The V and J ends lost 6 bases and 2 bases respectively, with 11 bases between them. The V gene's germline CDR1 is MNHEY and CDR2 SVGAGI.